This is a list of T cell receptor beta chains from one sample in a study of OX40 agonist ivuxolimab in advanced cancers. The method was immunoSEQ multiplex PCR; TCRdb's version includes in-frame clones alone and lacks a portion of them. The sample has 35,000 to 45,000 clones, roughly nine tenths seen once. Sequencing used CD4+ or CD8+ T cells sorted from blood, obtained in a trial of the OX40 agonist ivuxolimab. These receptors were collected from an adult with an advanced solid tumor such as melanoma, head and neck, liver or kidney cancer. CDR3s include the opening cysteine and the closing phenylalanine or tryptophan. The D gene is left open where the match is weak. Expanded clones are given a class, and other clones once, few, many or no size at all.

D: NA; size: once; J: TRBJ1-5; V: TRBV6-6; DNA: TGTGCCAGCAGTTACGTGGCTAATCAGCCCCAGCATTTT; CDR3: CASSYVANQPQHF
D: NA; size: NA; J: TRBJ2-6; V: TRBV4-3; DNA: TGCGCCAGCAGCCAAGATCCCGATCTCTCTGGGGCCAACGTCCTGACTTTC; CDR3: CASSQDPDLSGANVLTF
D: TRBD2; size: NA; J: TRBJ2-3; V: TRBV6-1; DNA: TGTGCCAGCAGGTTCCTTAGCGGGGCAACAGATACGCAGTATTTT; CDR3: CASRFLSGATDTQYF
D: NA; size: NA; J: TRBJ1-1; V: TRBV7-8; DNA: TGTGCCAGCAGCCTGGGCGGTTCAGACCTCTCCTTT; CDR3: CASSLGGSDLSF
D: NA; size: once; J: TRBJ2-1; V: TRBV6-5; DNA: TGTGCCAGCAGTTTCCGACCCTCTCTGGATGAGCAGTTCTTC; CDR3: CASSFRPSLDEQFF
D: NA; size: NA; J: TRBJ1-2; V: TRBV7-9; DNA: TGTGCCAGCAGCTTAGGGCAGGCTAACTATGGCTACACCTTC; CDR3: CASSLGQANYGYTF
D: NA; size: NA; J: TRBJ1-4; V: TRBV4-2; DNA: TGTGCCAGCAGCCAATATTCTGGCGAAAAACTGTTTTTT; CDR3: CASSQYSGEKLFF
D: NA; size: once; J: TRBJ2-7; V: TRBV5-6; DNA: TGTGCCAGCAGCTTGTCCCCGGGGGCGACCGCTTGGGGAGAGCAGTACTTC; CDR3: CASSLSPGATAWGEQYF
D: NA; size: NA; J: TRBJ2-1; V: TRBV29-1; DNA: TGCAGCGTTGAATTCGGGAGTGCCTACAATGAGCAGTTCTTC; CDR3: CSVEFGSAYNEQFF
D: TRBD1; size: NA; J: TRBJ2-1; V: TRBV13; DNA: TGTGCCAGCTGTGCCGGGACAGGAGCCTACAATGAGCAGTTCTTC; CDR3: CASCAGTGAYNEQFF
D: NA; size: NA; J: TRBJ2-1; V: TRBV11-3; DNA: TGTGCCAGCAGCTTAGGATCAGGATACAATGAGCAGTTCTTC; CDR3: CASSLGSGYNEQFF
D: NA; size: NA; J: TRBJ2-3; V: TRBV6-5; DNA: TGTGCCAGCAGTTACAGGGAGACAGATACGCAGTATTTT; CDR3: CASSYRETDTQYF
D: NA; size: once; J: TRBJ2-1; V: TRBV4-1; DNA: TGCGCCAGCAGCCTGACAGACTCCTCGACAAATGAGCAGTTCTTC; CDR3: CASSLTDSSTNEQFF
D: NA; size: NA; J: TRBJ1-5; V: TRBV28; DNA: TGTGCCAGCAGTTTCTATCAAAGCAATCAGCCCCAGCATTTT; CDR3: CASSFYQSNQPQHF
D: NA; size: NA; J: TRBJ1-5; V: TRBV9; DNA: TGTGCCAGCAGCGAGGGACGGTCAAATCAGCCCCAGCATTTT; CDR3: CASSEGRSNQPQHF
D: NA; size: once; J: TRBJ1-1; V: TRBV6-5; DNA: TGTGCCAGCAGTTACTCTGTGGGTGGCACTGAAGCTTTCTTT; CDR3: CASSYSVGGTEAFF
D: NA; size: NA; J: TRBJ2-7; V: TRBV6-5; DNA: TGTGCCAGCAGTTACGACAGGCAAACCTACGAGCAGTACTTC; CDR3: CASSYDRQTYEQYF
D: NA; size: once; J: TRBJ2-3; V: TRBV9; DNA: TGTGCCAGCAGCGAGGGGGGTTCGGATACGCAGTATTTT; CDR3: CASSEGGSDTQYF
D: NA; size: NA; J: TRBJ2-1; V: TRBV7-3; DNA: TGTGCCAGCAGCTTAACCCAGTTACATGAGCAGTTCTTC; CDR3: CASSLTQLHEQFF
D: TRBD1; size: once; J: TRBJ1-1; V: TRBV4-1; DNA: TGCGCCAGCAGCCAAGATCACAGGGGTAGGACTGAAGCTTTCTTT; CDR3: CASSQDHRGRTEAFF
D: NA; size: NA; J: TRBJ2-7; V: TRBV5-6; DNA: TGTGCCAGCAGCTTGGGGCGGTCCTACGAGCAGTACTTC; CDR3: CASSLGRSYEQYF
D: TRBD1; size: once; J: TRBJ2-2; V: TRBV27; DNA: TGTGCCAGCAGTTTTTACAGGGGGACCGGGGAGCTGTTTTTT; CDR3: CASSFYRGTGELFF
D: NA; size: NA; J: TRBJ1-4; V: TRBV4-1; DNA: TGCGCCAGCAGCCTAAGGGCAGGCCCTGGCCTGAATGAAAAACTGTTTTTT; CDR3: CASSLRAGPGLNEKLFF
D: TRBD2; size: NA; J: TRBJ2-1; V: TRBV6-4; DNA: TGTGCCAGCAGTGATGGGACTAGCGGCAATGAGCAGTTCTTC; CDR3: CASSDGTSGNEQFF
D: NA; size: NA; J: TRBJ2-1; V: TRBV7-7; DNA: TGTGCTAGCAGCTTAGACGGATACAATGAGCAGTTCTTC; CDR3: CASSLDGYNEQFF
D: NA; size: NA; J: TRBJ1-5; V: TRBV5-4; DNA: TGTGCCAGCAGCTTGTCAGGGGAGAAGCCCCAGCATTTT; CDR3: CASSLSGEKPQHF
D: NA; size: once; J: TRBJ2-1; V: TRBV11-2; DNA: TGTGCCAGCAGCTTAGAAGGGGTACCCTACAATGAGCAGTTCTTC; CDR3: CASSLEGVPYNEQFF
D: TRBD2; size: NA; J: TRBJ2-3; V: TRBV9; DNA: TGTGCCAGCAGCGTATCTAGCGGGGACACAGATACGCAGTATTTT; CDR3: CASSVSSGDTDTQYF
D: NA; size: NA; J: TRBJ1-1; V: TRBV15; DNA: TGTGCCACCAGCAGAGATAAGGCAGGGCCTACTGAAGCTTTCTTT; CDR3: CATSRDKAGPTEAFF
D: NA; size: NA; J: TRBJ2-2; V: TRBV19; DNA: TGTGCCAGTAGCCCAGGGGGCGGGAGCTTCGCCGGGGAGCTGTTTTTT; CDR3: CASSPGGGSFAGELFF
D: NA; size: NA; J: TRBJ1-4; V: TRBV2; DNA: TGTGCCAGCAGTGATCCGGGACACGGGTCCCCAAAACTGTTTTTT; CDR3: CASSDPGHGSPKLFF
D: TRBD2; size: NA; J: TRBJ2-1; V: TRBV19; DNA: TGTGCCAGTAGTATTGCCAGCGGGATGTACAATGAGCAGTTCTTC; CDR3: CASSIASGMYNEQFF
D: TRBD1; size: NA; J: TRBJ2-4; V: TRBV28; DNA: TGTGCCAGCAGCCCCGGGACAGGGTTTCAGTACTTC; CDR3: CASSPGTGFQYF
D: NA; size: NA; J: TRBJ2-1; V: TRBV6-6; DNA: TGTGCCAGTTGGACTAAAATGGGCGGGGAGCAGTTCTTC; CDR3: CASWTKMGGEQFF
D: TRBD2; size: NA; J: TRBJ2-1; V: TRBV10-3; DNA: TGTGCCATCGGTCGTCAGCGGGAGAGGAATGAGCAGTTCTTC; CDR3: CAIGRQRERNEQFF
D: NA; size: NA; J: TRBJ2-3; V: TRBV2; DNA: TGTGCCAGCAGCGACCCAGGGGCGGGGAGCACAGATACGCAGTATTTT; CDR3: CASSDPGAGSTDTQYF
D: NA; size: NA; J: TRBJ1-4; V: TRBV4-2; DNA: TGTGCCAGCAGCCTAATTGACAGTAATGAAAAACTGTTTTTT; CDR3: CASSLIDSNEKLFF
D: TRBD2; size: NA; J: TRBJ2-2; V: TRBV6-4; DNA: TGTGCCAGCAGTGGGACTAGCGGGAACACCGGGGAGCTGTTTTTT; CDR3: CASSGTSGNTGELFF
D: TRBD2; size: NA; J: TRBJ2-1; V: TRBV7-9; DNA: TGTGCCAGCAGCTTGTACCCAGCGGGAGGGCAGGGTGAGCAGTTCTTC; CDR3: CASSLYPAGGQGEQFF
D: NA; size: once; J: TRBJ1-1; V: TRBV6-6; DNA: TGTGCCAGCAGTTCCCACAGGGAATTGAACACTGAAGCTTTCTTT; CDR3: CASSSHRELNTEAFF
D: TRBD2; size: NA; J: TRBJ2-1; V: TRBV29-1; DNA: TGCAGCGTTGATGGACTAGCGGGAGGGCAGATTAACGATGAGCAGTTCTTC; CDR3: CSVDGLAGGQINDEQFF
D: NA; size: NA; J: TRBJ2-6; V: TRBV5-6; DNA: TGTGCCAGCGCCGGAGGGACAGACTTCTCTGGGGCCAACGTCCTGACTTTC; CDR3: CASAGGTDFSGANVLTF
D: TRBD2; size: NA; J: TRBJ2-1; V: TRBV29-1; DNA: TGCAGCGTTGTCGGCAGGGCCGGGACTAGCGGGAGGGCTAGCTACAATGAGCAGTTCTTC; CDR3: CSVVGRAGTSGRASYNEQFF
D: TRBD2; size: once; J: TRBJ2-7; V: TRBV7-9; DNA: TGTGCCAGCAGCTCAATACTAGCGGGAGTTTACGAGCAGTACTTC; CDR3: CASSSILAGVYEQYF
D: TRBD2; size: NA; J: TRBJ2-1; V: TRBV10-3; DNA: TGTGCCATCAGTGAGTCACGCGGGAGTATCGATGAGCAGTTCTTC; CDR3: CAISESRGSIDEQFF
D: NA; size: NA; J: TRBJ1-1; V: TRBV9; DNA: TGTGCCAGCAGCGTTGGCCCCGAGGACACTGAAGCTTTCTTT; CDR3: CASSVGPEDTEAFF
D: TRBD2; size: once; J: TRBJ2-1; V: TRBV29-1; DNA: TGCAGCGTTCTGGGGACTAGCGGGTCTTACAATGAGCAGTTCTTC; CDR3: CSVLGTSGSYNEQFF
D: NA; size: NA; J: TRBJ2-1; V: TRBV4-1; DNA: TGCGCCAGCAGCCAAGATTGGACACCCGATGAGCAGTTCTTC; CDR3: CASSQDWTPDEQFF
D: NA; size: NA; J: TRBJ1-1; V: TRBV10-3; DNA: TGTGCCTCTCGGCGGGGGGCTGAAGCTTTCTTT; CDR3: CASRRGAEAFF
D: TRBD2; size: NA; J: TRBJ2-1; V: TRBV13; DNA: TGTGCCAGCAGCTCAAAACTATTAGCGGGAGGGATAGACTATGAGCAGTTCTTC; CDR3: CASSSKLLAGGIDYEQFF
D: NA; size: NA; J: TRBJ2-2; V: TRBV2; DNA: TGTGCCAGCAGTGAAGGGCAGTCGAACACCGGGGAGCTGTTTTTT; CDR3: CASSEGQSNTGELFF
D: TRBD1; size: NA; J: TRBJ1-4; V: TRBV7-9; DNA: TGTGCCAGCAGCCTAGGACAGGGTTTAGGCGAAAAACTGTTTTTT; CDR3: CASSLGQGLGEKLFF
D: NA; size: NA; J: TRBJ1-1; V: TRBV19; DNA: TGTGCCAGTAACGAGGACCCCTCCACTGAAGCTTTCTTT; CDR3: CASNEDPSTEAFF
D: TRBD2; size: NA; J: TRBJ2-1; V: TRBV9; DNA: TGTGCCAGCAGCGACCCAGGGACTAGCGGGAGCAATGAGCAGTTCTTC; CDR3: CASSDPGTSGSNEQFF